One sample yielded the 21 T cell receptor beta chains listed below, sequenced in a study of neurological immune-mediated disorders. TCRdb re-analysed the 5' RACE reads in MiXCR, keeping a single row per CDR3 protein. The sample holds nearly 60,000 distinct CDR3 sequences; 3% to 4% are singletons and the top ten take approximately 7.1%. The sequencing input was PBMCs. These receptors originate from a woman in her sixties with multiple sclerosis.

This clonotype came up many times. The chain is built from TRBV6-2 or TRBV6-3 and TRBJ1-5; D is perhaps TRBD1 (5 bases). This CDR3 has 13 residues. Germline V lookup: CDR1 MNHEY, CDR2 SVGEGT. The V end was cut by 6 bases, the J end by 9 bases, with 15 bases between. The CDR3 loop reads CASSPRDRGPQHF. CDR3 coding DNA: TGTGCCAGCAGCCCCCGGGACCGGGGGCCCCAGCATTTT.

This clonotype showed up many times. The CDR3 DNA reads TGCAGTGCTAGACAGGGAGGGGCCTCCTACGAGCAGTACTTC. Amino acids: CSARQGGASYEQYF. This chain uses TRBV20-1 with TRBJ2-7, with 7 bases fitting TRBD2. The CDR3 has 14 residues. CDR1 and CDR2 from the germline V gene are DFQATT and SNEGSKA (reference sequence). Trimming at V came to 2 bases and at J to 0 bases, leaving 4 bases not matched to a gene.

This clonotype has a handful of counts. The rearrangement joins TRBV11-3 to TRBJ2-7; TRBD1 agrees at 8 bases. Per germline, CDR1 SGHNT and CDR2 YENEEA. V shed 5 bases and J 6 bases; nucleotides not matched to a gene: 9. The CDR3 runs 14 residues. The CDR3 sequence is CASSPRTGTAEQYF. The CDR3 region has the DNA TGTGCCAGCAGCCCTCGGACAGGGACGGCCGAGCAGTACTTC.

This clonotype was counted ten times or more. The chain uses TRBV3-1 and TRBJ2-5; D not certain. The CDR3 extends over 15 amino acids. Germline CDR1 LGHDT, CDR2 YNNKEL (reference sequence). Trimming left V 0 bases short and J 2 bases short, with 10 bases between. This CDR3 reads CASSQDIRRQETQYF. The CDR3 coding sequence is TGTGCCAGCAGCCAAGATATTCGGCGGCAAGAGACCCAGTACTTC.

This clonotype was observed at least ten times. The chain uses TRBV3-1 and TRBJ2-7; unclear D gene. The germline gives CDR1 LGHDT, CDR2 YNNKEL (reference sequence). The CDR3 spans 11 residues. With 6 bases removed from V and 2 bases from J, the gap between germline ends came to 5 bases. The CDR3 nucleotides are TGTGCCAGCAGAGGGCCCTACGAGCAGTACTTC. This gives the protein CASRGPYEQYF.

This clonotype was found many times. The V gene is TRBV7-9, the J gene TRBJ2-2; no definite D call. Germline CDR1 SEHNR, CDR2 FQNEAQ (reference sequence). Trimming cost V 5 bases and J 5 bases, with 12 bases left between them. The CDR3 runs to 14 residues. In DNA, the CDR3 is TGTGCCAGCAGCCCAGCGAGGAGAACCGGGGAGCTGTTTTTT. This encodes CASSPARRTGELFF.

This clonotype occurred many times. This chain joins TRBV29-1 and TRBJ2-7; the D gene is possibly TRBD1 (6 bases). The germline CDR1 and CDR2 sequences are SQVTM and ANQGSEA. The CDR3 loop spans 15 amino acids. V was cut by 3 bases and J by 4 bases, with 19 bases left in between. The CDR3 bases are TGCAGCGTTGAGTACTCAGGGGAACGACCATACGAGCAGTACTTC. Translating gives CSVEYSGERPYEQYF.

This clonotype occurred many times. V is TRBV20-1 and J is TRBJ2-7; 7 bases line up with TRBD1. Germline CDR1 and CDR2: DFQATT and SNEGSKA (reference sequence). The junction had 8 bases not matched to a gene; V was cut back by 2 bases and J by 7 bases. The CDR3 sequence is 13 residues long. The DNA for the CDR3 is TGCAGTGCTAGAACAGGGGAAAGTCTAGAGCAGTACTTC. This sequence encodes CSARTGESLEQYF.

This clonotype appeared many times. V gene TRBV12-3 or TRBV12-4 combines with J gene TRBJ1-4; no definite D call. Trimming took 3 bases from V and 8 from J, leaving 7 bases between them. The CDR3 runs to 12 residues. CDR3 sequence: CASSFVREKLFF. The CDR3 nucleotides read TGTGCCAGCAGTTTCGTAAGGGAAAAACTGTTTTTT.

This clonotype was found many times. CDR3: CASSQALLTGQNEQFF. In DNA form, the CDR3 reads TGCGCCAGCAGCCAAGCTCTCCTAACAGGGCAGAATGAGCAGTTCTTC. The chain links TRBV4-3 to TRBJ2-1; D might be TRBD1 (6 bases). V was trimmed by 1 base and J by 7 bases, leaving 17 bases between them. Germline CDR1 and CDR2: LGHNA and YSLEER. The CDR3 loop spans 16 amino acids.

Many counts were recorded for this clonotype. CDR3 protein: CASSVVGSANYGYTF. The CDR3 bases are TGTGCCAGCAGCGTAGTCGGGAGTGCTAACTATGGCTACACCTTC. The rearrangement links TRBV9 to TRBJ1-2; D is unresolved. The V gene lost 0 bases and the J gene lost 0 bases, with 9 bases spanning the gap. The germline gives CDR1 SGDLS, CDR2 YYNGEE. This CDR3 region has 15 residues. Combining the CDR3 with reference TRBV9 and TRBJ1-2 gives the whole variable domain DSGVTQTPKHLITATGQRVTLRCSPRSGDLSVYWYQQSLDQGLQFLIQYYNGEERAKGNILERFSAQQFPDLHSELNLSSLELGDSALYFCASSVVGSANYGYTFGSGTRLTVV.

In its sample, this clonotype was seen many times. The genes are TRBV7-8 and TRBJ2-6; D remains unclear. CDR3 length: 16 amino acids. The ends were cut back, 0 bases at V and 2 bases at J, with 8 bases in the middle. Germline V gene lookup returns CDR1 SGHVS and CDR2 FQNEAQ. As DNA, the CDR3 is TGTGCCAGCAGCTTAGCGCACGACCCTGGGGCCAACGTCCTGACTTTC. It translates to CASSLAHDPGANVLTF.

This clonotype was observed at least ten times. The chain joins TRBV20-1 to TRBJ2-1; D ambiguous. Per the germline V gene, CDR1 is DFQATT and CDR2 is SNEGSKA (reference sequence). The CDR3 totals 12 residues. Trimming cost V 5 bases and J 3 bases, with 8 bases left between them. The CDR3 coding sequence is TGCAGTGCTCCCCCGAGCTACAATGAGCAGTTCTTC. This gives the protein CSAPPSYNEQFF.

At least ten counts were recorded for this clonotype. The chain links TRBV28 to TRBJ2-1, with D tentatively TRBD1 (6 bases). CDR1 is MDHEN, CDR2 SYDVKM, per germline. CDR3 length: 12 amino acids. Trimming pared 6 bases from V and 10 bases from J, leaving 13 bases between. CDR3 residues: CASSPQGFEQFF. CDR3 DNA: TGTGCCAGCAGCCCACAGGGATTCGAGCAGTTCTTC.

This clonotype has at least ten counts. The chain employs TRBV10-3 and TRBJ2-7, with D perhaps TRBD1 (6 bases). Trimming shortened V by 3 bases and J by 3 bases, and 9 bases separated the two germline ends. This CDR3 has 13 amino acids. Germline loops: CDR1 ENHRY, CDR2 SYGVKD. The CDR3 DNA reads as TGTGCCATCAGTGACGTAGGGGGCTACGAGCAGTACTTC. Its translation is CAISDVGGYEQYF.

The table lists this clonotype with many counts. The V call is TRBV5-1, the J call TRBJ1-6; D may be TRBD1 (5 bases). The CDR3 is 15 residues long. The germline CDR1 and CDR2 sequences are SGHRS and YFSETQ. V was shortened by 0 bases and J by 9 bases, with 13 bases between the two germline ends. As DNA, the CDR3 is TGCGCCAGCAGCTTGGGTTCGGGGACTACTTCACCCCTCCACTTT. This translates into CASSLGSGTTSPLHF.

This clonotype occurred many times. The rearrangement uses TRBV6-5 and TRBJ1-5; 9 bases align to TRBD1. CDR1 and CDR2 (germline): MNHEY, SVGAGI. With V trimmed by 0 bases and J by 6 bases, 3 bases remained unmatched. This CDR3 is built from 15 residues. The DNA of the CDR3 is TGTGCCAGCAGTTACTCCGGGACAGGGACTCAGCCCCAGCATTTT. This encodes CASSYSGTGTQPQHF.

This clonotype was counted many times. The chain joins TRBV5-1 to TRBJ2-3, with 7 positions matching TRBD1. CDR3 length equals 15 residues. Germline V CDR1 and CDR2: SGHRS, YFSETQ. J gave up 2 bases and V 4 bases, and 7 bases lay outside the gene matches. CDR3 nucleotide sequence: TGCGCCAGCAGCCGCCGGGACAGCCCCACAGATACGCAGTATTTT. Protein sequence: CASSRRDSPTDTQYF.

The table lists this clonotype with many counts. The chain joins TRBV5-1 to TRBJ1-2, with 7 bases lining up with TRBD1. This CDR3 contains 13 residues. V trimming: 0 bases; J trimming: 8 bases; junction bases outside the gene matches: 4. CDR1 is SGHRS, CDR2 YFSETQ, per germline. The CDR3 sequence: CASSLADRVGYTF. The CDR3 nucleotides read TGCGCCAGCAGCTTGGCTGACAGGGTCGGCTACACCTTC. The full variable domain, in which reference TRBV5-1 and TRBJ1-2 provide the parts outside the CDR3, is KAGVTQTPRYLIKTRGQQVTLSCSPISGHRSVSWYQQTPGQGLQFLFEYFSETQRNKGNFPGRFSGRQFSNSRSEMNVSTLELGDSALYLCASSLADRVGYTFGSGTRLTVV.

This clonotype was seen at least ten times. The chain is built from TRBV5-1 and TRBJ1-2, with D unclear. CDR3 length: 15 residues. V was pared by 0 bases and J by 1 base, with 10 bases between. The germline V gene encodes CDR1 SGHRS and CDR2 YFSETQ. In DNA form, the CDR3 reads TGCGCCAGCAGCTTGGAATATCGGTATAACTATGGCTACACCTTC. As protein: CASSLEYRYNYGYTF.

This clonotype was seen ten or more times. CDR3: CASSLGGTIANTGELFF. The CDR3 bases are TGTGCCAGCAGCTTAGGAGGAACGATTGCGAACACCGGGGAGCTGTTTTTT. The genes are TRBV7-9 and TRBJ2-2; no reliable D call. Germline CDR1 SEHNR, CDR2 FQNEAQ (reference sequence). This CDR3 has 17 amino acids. Trimming removed 1 base at V and 0 bases at J, with 12 bases between.